This T cell receptor beta chain was captured by sequencing in a study of shared T cell receptors in the human thymus (dated by TCRdb to the early 2020s). About the study as a whole: The study examined how self-reactive, shared T-cell receptor alpha chains are generated in the human thymus.

Library preparation employed the immunoSEQ multiplex PCR assay. TCRdb took over this immuneACCESS table, retaining in-frame rearrangements with V and J assigned. Such tables are incomplete; in checked studies, under half of the missing clones stem from an unresolved V gene, and the remainder is unexplained. This sample holds roughly 660,000 clones; approximately 87% were observed only once. Of the sample, approximately 0.011% falls within the top ten clones. Trimming removed 6 bases from V and 5 bases from J; the gene matches leave 12 bases unexplained. In the germline V gene (reference sequence), CDR1 corresponds to MNHEY and CDR2 to SMNVEV. Inclusive of the bounding cysteine and phenylalanine, the CDR3 is 16 residues long. Kept here is only the CDR3 DNA, which spans 48 bases and is read in frame from base 1. As to this clone: Its antigen has not been determined. Base-call qualities are not available, and no considerably larger clone is one nucleotide away.

The same data also contributed to another study, on human thymus T cells. As noted in the second study: Donors were immunologically healthy infants undergoing open corrective cardiac surgery for congenital heart defects in Finland. The thymus tissue came from surgical resects taken out during corrective cardiac surgery. Biased V and J gene segment usage appeared to be present in both thymic and peripheral blood repertoires. The related research reported highly overlapping thymic TCR repertoires among unrelated individuals. The study used under ten infant thymus samples plus four related peripheral blood samples to characterize TCR alpha and beta repertoires. Donor ages ranged from about 7 to 244 days, and the cohort comprised five or six male and a couple of female infants. Thymocytes were freed from the tissue by mechanical means and kept at -70 degrees C as pellets of 10-30 million cells. A QIAsymphony instrument was used to extract genomic DNA from the frozen cell pellets. The immunoSEQ multiplex PCR assay was used to amplify the TCRB and TCRAD loci from a standardized amount of quality-controlled genomic DNA. The amplicons covered the V(D)J region and were long enough to include the CDR3 and to identify the V and J genes. Amplicon sequencing was performed on an Illumina platform through the commercial immunoSEQ service. Corrections for primer bias and sequencing errors followed previously described methods, while TCRAD and TCRB definitions were based on the IMGT database. immunoSEQ Analyzer 3.0 and VDJTools were used for repertoire analysis, which covered basic statistics, V/J segment usage, diversity estimates, rarefaction and pairwise overlap. Chao1, ChaoE, Efron-Thisted, Shannon and inverse Simpson indices were used to estimate diversity, which was also estimated on datasets down-sampled to the smallest sample. Repertoire overlap used strict matching of CDR3 nucleotide sequence, V gene and J gene, with Jaccard-based multidimensional scaling clustering. On average, thymus samples yielded around 850,000 unique TCRB clonotypes, whereas blood samples yielded approximately 90,000.

The chain was built from TRBV27 and TRBJ2-2, and TRBD1 matches 7 of the central bases. Sequencing was done on a sample of thymocytes. This clonotype originated in a boy in the first two years of life with a congenital heart defect. Donor details come from another sample of the same person, matched by shared clones. The base sequence is TGTGCCAGCAGGGCCGCGGCAGGGGGACCTACCGGGGAGCTGTTTTTT. Translated, this gives CASRAAAGGPTGELFF.